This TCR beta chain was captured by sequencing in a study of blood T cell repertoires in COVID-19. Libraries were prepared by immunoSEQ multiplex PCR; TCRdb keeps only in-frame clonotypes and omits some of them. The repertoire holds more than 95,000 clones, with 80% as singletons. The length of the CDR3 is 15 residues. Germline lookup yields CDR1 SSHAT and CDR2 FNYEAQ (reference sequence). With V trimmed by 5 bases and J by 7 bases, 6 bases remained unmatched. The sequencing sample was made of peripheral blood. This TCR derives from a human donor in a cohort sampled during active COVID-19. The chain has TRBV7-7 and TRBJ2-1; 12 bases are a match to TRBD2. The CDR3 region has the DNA TGTGCCAGCAGCCCGACTAGCGGGAGACTTAATGAGCAGTTCTTC. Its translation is CASSPTSGRLNEQFF.